What follows describes a single T cell receptor (beta chain). Its matching antigen is unknown. The data were taken from a study of CD8+CD57+ T cells in acquired aplastic anemia. Study information: Each DNA sample taken from sorted CD4+ and CD8+ cells came to about 3.2 ug on average. Study-level results: The study identified twenty-nine CD8+ CDR3 sequences shared by patients and controls.

Genomic DNA, serving as template, underwent TCR beta VDJ and CDR3 profiling. TCRdb re-derived calls from the reads in MiXCR, one entry per CDR3 protein. Of around 150,000 distinct CDR3 sequences listed, around 50% were seen once; the top ten hold 2.5% to 3.5%. Sequenced patients had shown CD8+CD57+ cell expansion by flow cytometry. Among the patients, none had received any therapy at the time of blood sampling. V dropped 6 bases and J dropped 8; count of bases not matched to a gene: 6. This CDR3 has 13 amino acids. Sequenced input: sorted CD4+, CD8+, or CD8+CD57+ T cells (not recorded which) from PBMCs. The chain uses TRBV12-3 or TRBV12-4 and TRBJ1-4; 7 bases map to TRBD1. The TCR was taken from a human donor with aplastic anemia. CDR3 sequence reads: CASSRGENEKLFF. The DNA of the CDR3 is TGTGCCAGCAGCAGGGGGGAAAACGAAAAACTGTTTTTT.